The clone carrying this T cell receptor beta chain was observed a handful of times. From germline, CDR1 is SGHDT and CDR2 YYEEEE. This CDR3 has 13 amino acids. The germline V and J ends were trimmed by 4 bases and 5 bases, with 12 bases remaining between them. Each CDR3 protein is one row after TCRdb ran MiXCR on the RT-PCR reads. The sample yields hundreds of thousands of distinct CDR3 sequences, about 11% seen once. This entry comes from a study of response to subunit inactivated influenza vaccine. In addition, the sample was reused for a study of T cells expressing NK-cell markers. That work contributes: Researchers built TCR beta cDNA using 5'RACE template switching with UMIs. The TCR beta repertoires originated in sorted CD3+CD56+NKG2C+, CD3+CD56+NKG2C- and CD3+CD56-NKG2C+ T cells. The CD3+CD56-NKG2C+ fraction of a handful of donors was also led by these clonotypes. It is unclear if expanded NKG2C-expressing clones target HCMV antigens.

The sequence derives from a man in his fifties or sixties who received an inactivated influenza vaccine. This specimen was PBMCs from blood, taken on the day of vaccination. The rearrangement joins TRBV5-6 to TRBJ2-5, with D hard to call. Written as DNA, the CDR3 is TGTGCCAGCAGCCCACTCACCGTGGAGACCCAGTACTTC. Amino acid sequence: CASSPLTVETQYF.